Below, 23 T cell receptor beta chains from the same sample are listed, as sequenced in a study of a mutant IDH1 vaccine in newly diagnosed glioma. The time point here: week 5, during vaccination. Doses of 300 ug of mutant IDH1 20-mer peptide were given with topical imiquimod. Sequencing was performed with immunoSEQ multiplex PCR; in TCRdb, only in-frame clones are kept and a portion is missing. The table includes 25,000 to 30,000 clones, about 89% detected once. These receptors have no identified antigens. Sequencing was performed on PBMCs, taken from a glioma patient whose treatment included an IDH1 peptide vaccine. These receptors originate from a man aged 18 to 29 with glioma.

The genes are TRBV7-2 and TRBJ1-5; TRBD1 might be the D (5 bases). The CDR3 length is 14 residues. V lost 1 base and J lost 5, with 9 bases in between. The germline gives CDR1 SGHTA, CDR2 FQGNSA. The CDR3 reads CASSLGEGHQPQHF. CDR3 DNA sequence: TGTGCCAGCAGCTTAGGGGAGGGGCATCAGCCCCAGCATTTT.

The count of this clone is one. The chain joins TRBV27 to TRBJ2-5; 12 nucleotides match TRBD2. CDR3 size: 15 residues. V shed 6 bases, J shed 4 bases, and the junction held 6 bases outside the gene matches. CDR1 is MNHEY, CDR2 SMNVEV, per germline (reference sequence). The DNA of the CDR3 is TGTGCCAGCAGAGGCGGACTAGCGGGACTAGAGACCCAGTACTTC. It yields the protein CASRGGLAGLETQYF.

The chain uses TRBV18 and TRBJ2-5, with D possibly being TRBD1 (6 bases). The V gene lost 2 bases and the J gene lost 5 bases, with 18 bases spanning the gap. Germline CDR1 KGHSH, CDR2 LQKENI. The CDR3 extends over 16 amino acids. The CDR3 is CASSPNRVLGRETQYF. CDR3 DNA: TGTGCCAGCTCACCAAACAGGGTCCTGGGAAGGGAGACCCAGTACTTC.

This clone is a singleton in its sample. V usage is TRBV9 and J usage is TRBJ2-3; 11 nucleotides match TRBD2. V shed 4 bases, J shed 5 bases, and the junction held 6 bases outside the gene matches. CDR1 SGDLS and CDR2 YYNGEE come from the germline V gene. The CDR3 is 15 residues long. CDR3 residues: CASSPGGTSGDTQYF. CDR3 DNA sequence: TGTGCCAGCAGCCCCGGGGGGACTAGCGGAGATACGCAGTATTTT.

This chain connects TRBV30 to TRBJ1-5; no definite D call. The germline V gene encodes CDR1 GTSNPN and CDR2 SVGIG (reference sequence). Trimming took off 0 bases at V and 1 base at J, with 4 bases between the two ends. This CDR3 comprises 13 residues. The CDR3 loop is CAWSVRSNQPQHF. The CDR3 DNA reads TGTGCCTGGAGTGTCAGGAGCAATCAGCCCCAGCATTTT.

This rearrangement joins TRBV15 to TRBJ2-5, with 14 bases that match TRBD2. This CDR3 is built from 16 residues. With 5 bases clipped from V and 5 bases from J, the junction kept 7 bases outside the gene matches. Germline V gene sequence: CDR1 LNHNV, CDR2 YYDKDF (reference sequence). The CDR3 DNA reads TGTGCCACCAGCCCTAGACTAGCGGGAGGGCCGGAGACCCAGTACTTC. This translates into CATSPRLAGGPETQYF.

The J gene is TRBJ2-1, the V gene TRBV2; TRBD1 might be the D (6 bases). Germline loops: CDR1 SNHLY, CDR2 FYNNEI. Between the trimmed V and J ends, which lost 3 bases and 4 bases, there was a span of 19 bases. The length of the CDR3 is 17 residues. The chain's CDR3 is CASSEAGDHARYNEQFF. The DNA for the CDR3 is TGTGCCAGCAGTGAGGCAGGGGATCACGCCCGGTACAATGAGCAGTTCTTC. Based on the CDR3 plus reference TRBV2 and TRBJ2-1, the full variable domain is EPEVTQTPSHQVTQMGQEVILRCVPISNHLYFYWYRQILGQKVEFLVSFYNNEISEKSEIFDDQFSVERPDGSNFTLKIRSTKLEDSAMYFCASSEAGDHARYNEQFFGPGTRLTVL.

The rearrangement uses TRBV7-2 and TRBJ1-1; D is uncertain. CDR1 is SGHTA and CDR2 is FQGNSA in the germline V gene. V dropped 1 base and J dropped 8 bases, with 11 bases sitting between them. This CDR3 has 13 amino acids. Here the CDR3 reads CASSLGPEREAFF. The DNA for the CDR3 is TGTGCCAGCAGCTTAGGGCCTGAACGGGAAGCTTTCTTT.

This clone was seen a few times. The rearrangement joins TRBV5-5 to TRBJ1-1, with 7 nucleotides matching TRBD1. CDR3 length: 15 residues. Germline V lookup: CDR1 SGHKS, CDR2 YYEKEE (reference sequence). V trimming: 6 bases; J trimming: 4 bases; junction bases outside the gene matches: 12. CDR3: CASILVGGWRTEAFF. The CDR3 coding sequence is TGTGCCAGCATCCTTGTAGGGGGCTGGCGCACTGAAGCTTTCTTT.

This chain joins TRBV19 and TRBJ1-2; the D is unclear. In germline, CDR1 is LNHDA, CDR2 SQIVND (reference sequence). The CDR3 consists of 13 residues. V lost 2 bases and J lost 1, with 5 bases in between. This chain's CDR3 is CASSIQVNYGYTF. CDR3 nucleotide sequence: TGTGCCAGTAGTATACAGGTTAACTATGGCTACACCTTC.

DNA of the CDR3: TGTGCCAGCGCCGAGTATAGCAATCAGCCCCAGCATTTT. Translating it yields CASAEYSNQPQHF. This chain joins TRBV6-5 and TRBJ1-5; the D is unclear. Deletions cut 8 bases from V and 0 bases from J, with 8 bases between. Germline CDR1 and CDR2: MNHEY and SVGAGI. The CDR3 contains 13 residues.

The chain carries TRBV30 and TRBJ1-1; D is ambiguous. The CDR3 runs to 12 residues. From germline, CDR1 is GTSNPN and CDR2 SVGIG (reference sequence). V lost 1 base and J 4 bases, leaving 7 bases between the germline ends. CDR3 protein: CAWSGGSTEAFF. CDR3 nucleotide sequence: TGTGCCTGGAGTGGTGGGTCCACTGAAGCTTTCTTT. Using reference TRBV30 and TRBJ1-1 for the parts outside the CDR3, the full variable domain is SQTIHQWPATLVQPVGSPLSLECTVEGTSNPNLYWYRQAAGRGLQLLFYSVGIGQISSEVPQNLSASRPQDRQFILSSKKLLLSDSGFYLCAWSGGSTEAFFGQGTRLTVV.

The V gene is TRBV19, the J gene TRBJ1-5; D possibly corresponds to TRBD1 (6 bases). Per the germline V gene, CDR1 is LNHDA and CDR2 is SQIVND (reference sequence). Trimming shortened V by 10 bases and J by 5 bases, and 21 bases separated the two germline ends. The CDR3 contains 15 residues. CDR3 nucleotides: TGTGCCACCGCCTCCGGGGGGGGCGGGTATCAGCCCCAGCATTTT. Protein product: CATASGGGGYQPQHF.

The CDR3 reads CASSQDRFSAGELFF. The CDR3 DNA sequence: TGCGCCAGCAGCCAAGACAGGTTTTCGGCCGGGGAGCTGTTTTTT. The rearrangement links TRBV4-3 to TRBJ2-2, with D unresolved. V was trimmed by 0 bases and J by 6 bases, leaving 11 bases between them. This CDR3 region has 15 residues. Germline-derived CDR1 and CDR2 are LGHNA and YSLEER.

The rearrangement uses TRBV6-1 and TRBJ1-2; 11 nucleotides line up with TRBD1. The germline gives CDR1 MNHNS, CDR2 SASEGT. This CDR3 has 16 residues. Trimming at V came to 4 bases and at J to 4 bases, leaving 8 bases not matched to a gene. The CDR3 region has the DNA TGTGCCAGCAGTGCTGGGACAGGGGGTGAGGTCTATGGCTACACCTTC. It codes for CASSAGTGGEVYGYTF.

The rearrangement joins TRBV4-3 to TRBJ2-6, with D possibly being TRBD1 (6 bases). CDR3 length: 17 residues. Trimming took 0 bases from V and 2 from J, leaving 11 bases between them. CDR1 is LGHNA and CDR2 is YSLEER in the germline V gene. The CDR3: CASSQDSGATGANVLTF. DNA of the CDR3: TGCGCCAGCAGCCAAGATTCAGGGGCTACTGGGGCCAACGTCCTGACTTTC.

This chain connects TRBV20-1 to TRBJ1-1; D is possibly TRBD1 (5 bases). The germline V gene encodes CDR1 DFQATT and CDR2 SNEGSKA (reference sequence). This CDR3 region has 10 residues. Trimming took 6 bases from V and 6 from J, leaving 8 bases between them. The CDR3 DNA is TGCAGTGCGCGAGGGGCTGAAGCTTTCTTT. Translated: CSARGAEAFF.

This chain connects TRBV30 to TRBJ1-5, with D possibly TRBD1 on 5 matching bases. Trimming took off 2 bases at V and 7 bases at J, with 12 bases between the two ends. This CDR3 is built from 13 residues. The V gene's germline CDR1 is GTSNPN and CDR2 SVGIG (reference sequence). The CDR3 bases are TGTGCCTGGAGTCCTCAGGGTATGCAGCCCCAGCATTTT. This translates into CAWSPQGMQPQHF. Supplemented by reference TRBV30 and TRBJ1-5, the full variable domain reads SQTIHQWPATLVQPVGSPLSLECTVEGTSNPNLYWYRQAAGRGLQLLFYSVGIGQISSEVPQNLSASRPQDRQFILSSKKLLLSDSGFYLCAWSPQGMQPQHFGDGTRLSIL.

The chain is built from TRBV4-3 and TRBJ2-3; D unresolved. The germline CDR1 and CDR2 sequences are LGHNA and YSLEER. The ends were cut back, 1 base at V and 3 bases at J, with 8 bases in the middle. This CDR3 is 14 amino acids long. Here the CDR3 DNA reads TGCGCCAGCAGCCAAGGGGCCACTACAGATACGCAGTATTTT. Amino acid sequence: CASSQGATTDTQYF.

This chain connects TRBV7-2 to TRBJ2-1; 10 bases fit TRBD2. Unmatched junction bases numbered 9, after V lost 5 bases and J lost 14 bases. The germline V gene encodes CDR1 SGHTA and CDR2 FQGNSA. This CDR3 spans 13 amino acids. CDR3 DNA: TGTGCCAGCAGCACGAGCGGGAGGGCTATAGAGTTCTTC. Translating gives CASSTSGRAIEFF.

The chain links TRBV10-2 to TRBJ2-4, with D hard to call. Trimming stripped 2 bases from V and 3 bases from J, with 14 bases between. The CDR3 runs 16 residues. The germline V gene has CDR1 WSHSY and CDR2 SAAADI. The CDR3 DNA follows: TGCGCCAGCAGTGAGGGTAGAGGAAGCGACAAAAACATTCAGTACTTC. Amino acid sequence: CASSEGRGSDKNIQYF.

The rearrangement links TRBV13 to TRBJ2-1; D call uncertain. V lost 6 bases, J lost 7 bases, and 13 bases lay in between. The length of the CDR3 is 13 residues. Germline V gene data show CDR1 as PRHDT and CDR2 as FYEKMQ (reference sequence). CDR3 region: CASRPSYDNEQFF. In DNA, the CDR3 is TGTGCCAGCAGACCCAGCTACGATAATGAGCAGTTCTTC.

V gene TRBV28 combines with J gene TRBJ2-7; 7 bases map to TRBD1. The CDR3 extends over 12 amino acids. Germline V CDR1 and CDR2: MDHEN, SYDVKM. V gave up 8 bases and J gave up 4 bases; unmatched junction bases: 5. The CDR3 sequence is CASRDRVYEQYF. The CDR3 nucleotides are TGTGCCAGCCGAGACAGGGTTTACGAGCAGTACTTC.